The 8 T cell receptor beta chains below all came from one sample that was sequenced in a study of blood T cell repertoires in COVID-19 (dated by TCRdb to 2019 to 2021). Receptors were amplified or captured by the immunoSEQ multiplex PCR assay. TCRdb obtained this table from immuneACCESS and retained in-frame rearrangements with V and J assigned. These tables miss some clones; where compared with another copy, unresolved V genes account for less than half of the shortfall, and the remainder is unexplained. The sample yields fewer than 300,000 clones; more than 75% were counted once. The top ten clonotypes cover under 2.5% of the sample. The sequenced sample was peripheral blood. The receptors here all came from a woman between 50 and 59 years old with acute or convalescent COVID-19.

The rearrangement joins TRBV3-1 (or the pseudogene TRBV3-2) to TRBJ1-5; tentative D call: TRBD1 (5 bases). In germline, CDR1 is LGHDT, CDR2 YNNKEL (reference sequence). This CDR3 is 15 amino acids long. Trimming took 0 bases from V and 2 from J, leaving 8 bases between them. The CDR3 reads CASSQETGGNQPQHF. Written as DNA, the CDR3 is TGTGCCAGCAGCCAAGAAACAGGAGGCAATCAGCCCCAGCATTTT.

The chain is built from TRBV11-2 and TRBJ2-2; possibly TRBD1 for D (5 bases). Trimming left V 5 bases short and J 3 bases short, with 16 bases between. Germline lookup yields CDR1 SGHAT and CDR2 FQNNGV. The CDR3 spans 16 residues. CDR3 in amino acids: CASSPPDSVDTGELFF. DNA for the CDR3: TGTGCCAGCAGCCCTCCCGACAGCGTTGACACCGGGGAGCTGTTTTTT.

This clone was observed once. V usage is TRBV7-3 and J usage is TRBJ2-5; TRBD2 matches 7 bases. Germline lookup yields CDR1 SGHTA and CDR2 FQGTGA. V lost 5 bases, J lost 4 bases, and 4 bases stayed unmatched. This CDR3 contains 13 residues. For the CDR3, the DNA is TGTGCCAGCAGCCAGTGGGGGGGAGAGACCCAGTACTTC. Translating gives CASSQWGGETQYF.

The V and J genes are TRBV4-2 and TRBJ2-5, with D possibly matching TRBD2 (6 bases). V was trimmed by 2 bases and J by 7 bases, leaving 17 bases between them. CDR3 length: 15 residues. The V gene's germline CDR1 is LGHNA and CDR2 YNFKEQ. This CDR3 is CASSQPTTSPGTQYF. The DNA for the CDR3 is TGTGCCAGCAGCCAACCCACAACTAGCCCGGGGACCCAGTACTTC.

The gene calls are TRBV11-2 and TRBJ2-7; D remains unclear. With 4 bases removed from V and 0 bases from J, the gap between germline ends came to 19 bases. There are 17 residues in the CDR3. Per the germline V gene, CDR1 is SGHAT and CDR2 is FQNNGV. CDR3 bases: TGTGCCAGCAGCTCGTTGGCAGGCAGTCCAAGCTCCTACGAGCAGTACTTC. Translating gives CASSSLAGSPSSYEQYF.

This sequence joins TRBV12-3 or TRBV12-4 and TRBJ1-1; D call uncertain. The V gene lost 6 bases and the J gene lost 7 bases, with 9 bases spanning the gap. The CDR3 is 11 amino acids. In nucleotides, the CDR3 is TGTGCCAGCAGGATCCGCGGTGAAGCTTTCTTT. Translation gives CASRIRGEAFF.

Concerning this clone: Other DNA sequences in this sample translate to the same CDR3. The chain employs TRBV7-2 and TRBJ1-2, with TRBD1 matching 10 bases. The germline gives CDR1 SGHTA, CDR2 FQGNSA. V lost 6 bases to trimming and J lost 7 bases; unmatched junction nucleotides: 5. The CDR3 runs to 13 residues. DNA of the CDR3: TGTGCCAGCAGTTTGGACAGGGGGGGTGGCTACACCTTC. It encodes CASSLDRGGGYTF.

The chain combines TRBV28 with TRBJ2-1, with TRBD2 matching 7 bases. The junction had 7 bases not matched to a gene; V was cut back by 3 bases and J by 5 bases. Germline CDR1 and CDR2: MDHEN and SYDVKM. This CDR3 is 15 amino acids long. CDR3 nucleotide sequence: TGTGCCAGCAGTTTGGGAGGGTCGGCCGACAATGAGCAGTTCTTC. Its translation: CASSLGGSADNEQFF. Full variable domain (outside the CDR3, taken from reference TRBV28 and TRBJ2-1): DVKVTQSSRYLVKRTGEKVFLECVQDMDHENMFWYRQDPGLGLRLIYFSYDVKMKEKGDIPEGYSVSREKKERFSLILESASTNQTSMYLCASSLGGSADNEQFFGPGTRLTVL.